This T cell receptor (beta chain) was profiled in a study of HIV-infected patients and healthy controls. On the study more broadly: CD4 counts in about 90% of the 16 patients increased modestly yet significantly but stayed below normal.

Whole-study results and caveats: In healthy controls, MAIT alpha CDR3s were common; in HIV+ repertoires, severely depleted. The seeming recovery of the Gini index after therapy in HIV-infected patients vanished in size-matched data.

400 to 550 ng RNA was reverse transcribed with alpha and beta constant-region primers. Alpha and beta chain libraries were made separately by chain-specific third strand synthesis with multiplexing indices. TCRdb re-analysed the 5' RACE reads in MiXCR, keeping a single row per CDR3 protein. The table has roughly 9,300 distinct CDR3 sequences, over 9.5% seen once. All unsorted peripheral T cells were captured because whole blood was used without fractionation. With respect to this clonotype: Its antigen is not known.

The ends were cut back, 0 bases at V and 3 bases at J, with 5 bases in the middle. The CDR3 consists of 14 residues. Germline V gives CDR1 SGHVT, CDR2 SQSDAQ. The origin of this receptor is an adult with HIV infection. The V gene is TRBV7-4, the J gene TRBJ2-2; no firm D call. Sequenced here: blood, sampled before antiretroviral therapy. Here the CDR3 DNA reads TGTGCCAGCAGCTTAGCACAACACACCGGGGAGCTGTTTTTT. Protein: CASSLAQHTGELFF.